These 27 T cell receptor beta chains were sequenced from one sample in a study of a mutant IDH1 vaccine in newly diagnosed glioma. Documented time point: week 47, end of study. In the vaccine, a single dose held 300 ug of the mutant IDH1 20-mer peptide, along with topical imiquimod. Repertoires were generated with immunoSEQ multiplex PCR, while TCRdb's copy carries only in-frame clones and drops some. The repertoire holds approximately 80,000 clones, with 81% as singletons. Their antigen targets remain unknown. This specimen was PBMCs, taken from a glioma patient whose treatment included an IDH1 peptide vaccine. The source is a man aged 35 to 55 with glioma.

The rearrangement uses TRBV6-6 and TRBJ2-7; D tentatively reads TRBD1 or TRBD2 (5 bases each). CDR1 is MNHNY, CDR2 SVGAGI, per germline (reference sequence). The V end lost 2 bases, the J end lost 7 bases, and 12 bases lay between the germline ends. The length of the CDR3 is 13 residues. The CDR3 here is CASSYPPGTEQYF. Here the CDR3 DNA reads TGTGCCAGCAGTTACCCCCCCGGGACGGAGCAGTACTTC.

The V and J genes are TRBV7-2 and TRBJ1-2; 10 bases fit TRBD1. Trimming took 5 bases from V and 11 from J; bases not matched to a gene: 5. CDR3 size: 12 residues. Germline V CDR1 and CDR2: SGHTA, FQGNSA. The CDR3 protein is CASSPRGQGYTF. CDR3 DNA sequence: TGTGCCAGCAGCCCACGGGGACAGGGGTACACCTTC.

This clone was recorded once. DNA for the CDR3: TGTGCCAGCAGCCTTCGGGGGGACTATGGCTACACCTTC. This gives the protein CASSLRGDYGYTF. This sequence joins TRBV5-6 and TRBJ1-2, with D tentatively TRBD1 (5 bases). The V and J ends lost 4 bases and 3 bases respectively, with 10 bases between them. This CDR3 spans 13 amino acids. The germline V gene has CDR1 SGHDT and CDR2 YYEEEE.

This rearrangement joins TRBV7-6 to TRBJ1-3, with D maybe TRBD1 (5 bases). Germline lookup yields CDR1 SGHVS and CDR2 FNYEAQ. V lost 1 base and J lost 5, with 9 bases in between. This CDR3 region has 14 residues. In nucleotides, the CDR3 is TGTGCCAGCAGCTTAGGGGCAGGGAGAAACACCATATATTTT. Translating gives CASSLGAGRNTIYF. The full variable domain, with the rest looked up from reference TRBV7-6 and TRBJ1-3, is GAGVSQSPRYKVTKRGQDVALRCDPISGHVSLYWYRQALGQGPEFLTYFNYEAQQDKSGLPNDRFSAERPEGSISTLTIQRTEQRDSAMYRCASSLGAGRNTIYFGEGSWLTVV.

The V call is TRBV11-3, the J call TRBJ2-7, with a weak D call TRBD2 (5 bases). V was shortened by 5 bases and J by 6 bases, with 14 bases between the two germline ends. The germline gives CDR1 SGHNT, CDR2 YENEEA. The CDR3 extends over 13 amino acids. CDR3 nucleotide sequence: TGTGCCAGCAGCCCCAAGGGAGAGGGCGAGCAGTACTTC. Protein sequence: CASSPKGEGEQYF.

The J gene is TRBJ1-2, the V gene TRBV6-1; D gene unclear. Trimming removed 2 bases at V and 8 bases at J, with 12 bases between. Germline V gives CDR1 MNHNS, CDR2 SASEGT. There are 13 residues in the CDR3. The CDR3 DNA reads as TGTGCCAGCAGTGAAAGGAGGATGGGGGGCTACACCTTC. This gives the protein CASSERRMGGYTF.

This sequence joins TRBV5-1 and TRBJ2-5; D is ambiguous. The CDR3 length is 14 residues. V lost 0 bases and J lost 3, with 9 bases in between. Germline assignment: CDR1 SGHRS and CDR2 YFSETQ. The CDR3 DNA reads TGCGCCAGCAGCTTGGCCTTGGTCGAAGAGACCCAGTACTTC. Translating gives CASSLALVEETQYF.

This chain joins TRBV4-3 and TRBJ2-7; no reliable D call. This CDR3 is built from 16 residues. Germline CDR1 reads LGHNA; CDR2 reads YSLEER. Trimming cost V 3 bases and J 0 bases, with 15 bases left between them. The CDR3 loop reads CASSHGSCPRSYEQYF. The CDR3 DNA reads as TGCGCCAGCAGCCACGGGTCTTGTCCCCGCTCCTACGAGCAGTACTTC.

CDR3 amino acids: CASTLTGTEAFF. The CDR3 DNA reads as TGTGCCAGCACCTTAACGGGGACTGAAGCTTTCTTT. The chain employs TRBV28 and TRBJ1-1; no reliable D call. V shed 7 bases and J shed 5 bases, with 11 bases lying between them. This CDR3 comprises 12 residues. Germline V CDR1 and CDR2: MDHEN, SYDVKM.

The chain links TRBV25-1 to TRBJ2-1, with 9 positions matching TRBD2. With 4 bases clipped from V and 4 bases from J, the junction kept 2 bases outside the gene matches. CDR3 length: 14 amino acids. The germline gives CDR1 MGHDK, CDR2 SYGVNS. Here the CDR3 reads CASSAGLAYNEQFF. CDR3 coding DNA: TGTGCCAGCAGTGCCGGACTAGCGTACAATGAGCAGTTCTTC. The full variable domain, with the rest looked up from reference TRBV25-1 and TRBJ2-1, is EADIYQTPRYLVIGTGKKITLECSQTMGHDKMYWYQQDPGMELHLIHYSYGVNSTEKGDLSSESTVSRIRTEHFPLTLESARPSHTSQYLCASSAGLAYNEQFFGPGTRLTVL.

The CDR3, as DNA: TGTGCCAGCAGTCAGCTCCCTGACAGCACTGAAGCTTTCTTT. It encodes CASSQLPDSTEAFF. The chain joins TRBV6-6 to TRBJ1-1, with D possibly being TRBD1 (5 bases). Germline V CDR1 and CDR2: MNHNY, SVGAGI (reference sequence). The V end was cut by 5 bases, the J end by 4 bases, with 14 bases between. This CDR3 has 14 residues.

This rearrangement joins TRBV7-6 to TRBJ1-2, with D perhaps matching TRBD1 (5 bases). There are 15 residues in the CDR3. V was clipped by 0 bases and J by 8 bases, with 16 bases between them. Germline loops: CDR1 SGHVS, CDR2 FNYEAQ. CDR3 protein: CASSLAPQSGLGYTF. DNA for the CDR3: TGTGCCAGCAGCTTAGCTCCCCAATCAGGGTTAGGCTACACCTTC. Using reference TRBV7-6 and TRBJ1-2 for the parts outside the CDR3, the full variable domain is GAGVSQSPRYKVTKRGQDVALRCDPISGHVSLYWYRQALGQGPEFLTYFNYEAQQDKSGLPNDRFSAERPEGSISTLTIQRTEQRDSAMYRCASSLAPQSGLGYTFGSGTRLTVV.

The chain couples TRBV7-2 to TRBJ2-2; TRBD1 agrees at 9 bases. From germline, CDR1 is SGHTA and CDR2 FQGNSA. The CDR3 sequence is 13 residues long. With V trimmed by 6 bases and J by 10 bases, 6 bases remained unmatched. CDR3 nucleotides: TGTGCCAGCAGTTCACAGGGGGCGTCGGAGCTGTTTTTT. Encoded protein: CASSSQGASELFF.

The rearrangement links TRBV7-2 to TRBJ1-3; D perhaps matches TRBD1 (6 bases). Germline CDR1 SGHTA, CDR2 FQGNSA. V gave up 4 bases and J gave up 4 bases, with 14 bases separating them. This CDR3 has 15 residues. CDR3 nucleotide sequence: TGTGCCAGCAGCTCGGGAGGGGGTCGGGGAAACACCATATATTTT. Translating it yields CASSSGGGRGNTIYF.

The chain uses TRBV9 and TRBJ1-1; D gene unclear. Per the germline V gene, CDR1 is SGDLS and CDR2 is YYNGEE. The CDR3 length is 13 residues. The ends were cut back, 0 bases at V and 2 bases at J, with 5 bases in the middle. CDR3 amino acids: CASSVAVNTEAFF. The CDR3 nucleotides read TGTGCCAGCAGCGTAGCAGTAAACACTGAAGCTTTCTTT.

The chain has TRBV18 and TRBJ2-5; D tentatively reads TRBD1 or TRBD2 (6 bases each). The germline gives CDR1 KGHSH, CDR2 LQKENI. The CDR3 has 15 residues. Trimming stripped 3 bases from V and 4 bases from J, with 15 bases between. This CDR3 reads CASSPRGAQAETQYF. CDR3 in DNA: TGTGCCAGCTCACCGAGGGGGGCACAGGCAGAGACCCAGTACTTC.

The CDR3 DNA sequence: TGTGCCAGCTCACCCGTTCAGGAAAGGAGGAACACTGAAGCTTTCTTT. Protein product: CASSPVQERRNTEAFF. The chain employs TRBV18 and TRBJ1-1; D ambiguous. The CDR3 consists of 16 residues. The ends were cut back, 3 bases at V and 1 base at J, with 15 bases in the middle. Germline V gives CDR1 KGHSH, CDR2 LQKENI.

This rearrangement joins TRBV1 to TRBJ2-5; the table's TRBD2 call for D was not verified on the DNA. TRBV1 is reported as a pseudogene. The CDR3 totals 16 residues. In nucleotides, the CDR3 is TGCACCAGCGACCGGACTAGCGGGTCCCCCCAAGAGACCCAGTACTTC. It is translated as CTSDRTSGSPQETQYF.

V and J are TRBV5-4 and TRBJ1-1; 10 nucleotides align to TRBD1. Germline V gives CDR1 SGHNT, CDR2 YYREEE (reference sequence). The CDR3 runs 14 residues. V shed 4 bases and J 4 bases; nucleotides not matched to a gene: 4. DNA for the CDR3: TGTGCCAGCAGCCCGGGACAGGGGAGCACTGAAGCTTTCTTT. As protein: CASSPGQGSTEAFF. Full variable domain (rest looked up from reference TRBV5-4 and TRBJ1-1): ETGVTQSPTHLIKTRGQQVTLRCSSQSGHNTVSWYQQALGQGPQFIFQYYREEENGRGNFPPRFSGLQFPNYSSELNVNALELDDSALYLCASSPGQGSTEAFFGQGTRLTVV.

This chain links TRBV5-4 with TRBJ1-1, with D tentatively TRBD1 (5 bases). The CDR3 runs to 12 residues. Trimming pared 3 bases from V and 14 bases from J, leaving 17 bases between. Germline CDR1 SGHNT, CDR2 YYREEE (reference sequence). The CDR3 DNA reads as TGTGCCAGCAGCTATTCCAGGGAGACTACGTTCTTT. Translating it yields CASSYSRETTFF.

The CDR3 DNA reads as TGTGCCAGCAGCTTTTGGGACACTAGCTCCTACGAGCAGTACTTC. Protein: CASSFWDTSSYEQYF. The chain is built from TRBV13 and TRBJ2-7; perhaps TRBD1 as D (6 bases). This CDR3 is 15 amino acids long. Trimming stripped 3 bases from V and 0 bases from J, with 12 bases between. Germline V gene lookup returns CDR1 PRHDT and CDR2 FYEKMQ (reference sequence).

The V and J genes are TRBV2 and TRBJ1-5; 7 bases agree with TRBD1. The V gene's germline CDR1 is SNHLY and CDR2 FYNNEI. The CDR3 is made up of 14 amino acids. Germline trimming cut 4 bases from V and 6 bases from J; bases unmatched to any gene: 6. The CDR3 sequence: CASSAQGGIQPQHF. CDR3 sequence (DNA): TGTGCCAGCAGTGCTCAGGGGGGGATTCAGCCCCAGCATTTT. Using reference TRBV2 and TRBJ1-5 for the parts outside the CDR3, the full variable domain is EPEVTQTPSHQVTQMGQEVILRCVPISNHLYFYWYRQILGQKVEFLVSFYNNEISEKSEIFDDQFSVERPDGSNFTLKIRSTKLEDSAMYFCASSAQGGIQPQHFGDGTRLSIL.

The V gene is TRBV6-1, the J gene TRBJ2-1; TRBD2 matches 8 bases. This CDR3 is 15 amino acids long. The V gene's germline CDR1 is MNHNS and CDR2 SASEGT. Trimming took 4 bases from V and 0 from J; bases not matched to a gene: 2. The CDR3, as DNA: TGTGCCAGCAGTGCCCGGGAGGGCTCCTACAATGAGCAGTTCTTC. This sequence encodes CASSAREGSYNEQFF.

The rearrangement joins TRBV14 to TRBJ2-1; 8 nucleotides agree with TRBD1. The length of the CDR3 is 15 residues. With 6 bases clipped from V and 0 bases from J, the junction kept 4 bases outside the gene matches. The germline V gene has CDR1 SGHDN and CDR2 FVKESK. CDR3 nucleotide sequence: TGTGCCAGCAGAAAGACAGGGGACTCCTACAATGAGCAGTTCTTC. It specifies CASRKTGDSYNEQFF. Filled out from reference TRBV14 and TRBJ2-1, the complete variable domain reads EAGVTQFPSHSVIEKGQTVTLRCDPISGHDNLYWYRRVMGKEIKFLLHFVKESKQDESGMPNNRFLAERTGGTYSTLKVQPAELEDSGVYFCASRKTGDSYNEQFFGPGTRLTVL.

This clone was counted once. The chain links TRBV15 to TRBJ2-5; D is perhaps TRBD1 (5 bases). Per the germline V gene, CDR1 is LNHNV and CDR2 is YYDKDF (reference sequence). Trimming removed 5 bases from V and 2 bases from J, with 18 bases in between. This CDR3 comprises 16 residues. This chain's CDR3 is CATSPQWGSFQETQYF. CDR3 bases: TGTGCCACCAGCCCACAATGGGGCAGTTTTCAAGAGACCCAGTACTTC.

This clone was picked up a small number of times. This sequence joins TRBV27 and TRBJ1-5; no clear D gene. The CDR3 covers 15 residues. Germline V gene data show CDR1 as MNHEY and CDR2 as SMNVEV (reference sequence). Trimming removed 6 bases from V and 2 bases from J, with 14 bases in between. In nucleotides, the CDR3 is TGTGCCAGCAGGGGAACCTGGGCGGGCAATCAGCCCCAGCATTTT. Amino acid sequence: CASRGTWAGNQPQHF.

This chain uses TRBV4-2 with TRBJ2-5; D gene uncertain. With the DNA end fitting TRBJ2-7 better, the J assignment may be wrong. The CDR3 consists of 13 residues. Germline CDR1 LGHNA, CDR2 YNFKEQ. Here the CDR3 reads CASSQGRSYEQYF. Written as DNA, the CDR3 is TGTGCCAGCAGCCAAGGTCGGAGCTACGAGCAGTACTTC.